Presented here are 10 T cell receptor beta chains from one specimen sequenced in a study of CD8 T cells in ankylosing spondylitis listed by TCRdb under 2017. The method behind the library was 5' RACE. Instrument used: Illumina HiSeq 2500. The public reads were reprocessed in TCRdb via fastp at Q25 and MiXCR, keeping in-frame beta chains. Here each entry gathers all rows of one CDR3 protein and keeps the most common genes and DNA. Here the sample has about 130,000 distinct CDR3 sequences; 6% to 8.5% occur a single time. Of the sample, around an eighth falls within the top ten clones. The sequenced material came from blood, either unsorted or a sorted T cell fraction (not recorded which). These receptors came from a female donor with ankylosing spondylitis or in good health (not recorded which).

This clonotype came up many times. This chain links TRBV7-6 with TRBJ2-7; no definite D call. Trimming took off 5 bases at V and 0 bases at J, with 14 bases between the two ends. The CDR3 is made up of 15 amino acids. Per germline, CDR1 SGHVS and CDR2 FNYEAQ. This chain's CDR3 is CASSPRAGSSYEQYF. For the CDR3, the DNA is TGTGCCAGCAGCCCTCGCGCAGGTAGCTCCTACGAGCAGTACTTC.

The CDR3 here is CASSQGTKSGGVTGELFF. As DNA, the CDR3 is TGTGCCAGCAGCCAAGGGACCAAGAGCGGGGGGGTTACCGGGGAGCTGTTTTTT. The chain is built from TRBV4-2 and TRBJ2-2; 10 nucleotides agree with TRBD2. This CDR3 has 18 amino acids. Germline lookup yields CDR1 LGHNA and CDR2 YNFKEQ. V was pared by 1 base and J by 5 bases, with 10 bases of the junction left unmatched.

This clonotype was seen repeatedly, ten times or more. V and J are TRBV4-1 and TRBJ2-7; TRBD1 might be the D (6 bases). Germline CDR1 and CDR2: MGHRA and YSYEKL. The CDR3 spans 15 residues. V was clipped by 1 base and J by 5 bases, with 15 bases between them. CDR3: CASSQAAGQLNEQYF. CDR3 sequence (DNA): TGCGCCAGCAGCCAAGCAGCCGGACAGTTAAACGAGCAGTACTTC.

This clonotype was seen only a few times. This could be a read error, since a much larger clone is one nucleotide away. The chain is built from TRBV20-1 and TRBJ2-7; D may be TRBD1 or TRBD2 (5 bases each). CDR1 and CDR2 (germline): DFQATT, SNEGSKA (reference sequence). Trimming took 8 bases from V and 0 from J, leaving 17 bases between them. The length of the CDR3 is 14 residues. CDR3 amino acids: CSTNPRDGSYEQYF. Here the CDR3 DNA reads TGCAGTACTAACCCCCGGGACGGCTCCTACGAGCAGTACTTC.

This clonotype was counted ten times or more. The V call is TRBV3-1, the J call TRBJ1-6; D is perhaps TRBD1 (5 bases). With 7 bases removed from V and 7 bases from J, the gap between germline ends came to 17 bases. The CDR3 length is 15 residues. The germline CDR1 and CDR2 sequences are LGHDT and YNNKEL (reference sequence). CDR3 amino acids: CASKAGTFGNSPLHF. CDR3 in DNA: TGTGCCAGCAAAGCTGGGACTTTCGGAAATTCACCCCTCCACTTT.

This clonotype appeared many times. The CDR3 DNA reads as TGTGCCAGCAGTTGGGATGAGCAGTTCTTC. Its protein product is CASSWDEQFF. The rearrangement uses TRBV7-9 and TRBJ2-1; no reliable D call. V lost 6 bases and J lost 8, with 5 bases in between. The CDR3 extends over 10 amino acids. Germline lookup yields CDR1 SEHNR and CDR2 FQNEAQ (reference sequence).

This clonotype was counted many times. The V and J genes are TRBV29-1 and TRBJ1-1, with 8 bases that match TRBD1. CDR1 SQVTM and CDR2 ANQGSEA come from the germline V gene. The CDR3 consists of 12 residues. The CDR3 loop reads CSATGVNTEAFF. The DNA for the CDR3 is TGCAGTGCGACAGGGGTGAACACTGAAGCTTTCTTT.

The chain uses TRBV5-1 and TRBJ2-5, with unresolved D. This CDR3 region has 12 residues. The V and J ends lost 4 bases and 3 bases respectively, with 7 bases between them. Germline V gives CDR1 SGHRS, CDR2 YFSETQ. The chain's CDR3 is CASSNGKETQYF. The DNA of the CDR3 is TGCGCCAGCAGCAACGGTAAAGAGACCCAGTACTTC.

This clonotype was found many times. The genes are TRBV25-1 and TRBJ2-5; D not resolved. This CDR3 contains 13 residues. The V and J ends lost 3 bases and 5 bases respectively, with 10 bases between them. The V gene's germline CDR1 is MGHDK and CDR2 SYGVNS. The CDR3 nucleotides are TGTGCCAGCAGTGATCCGGTCCAGGAGACCCAGTACTTC. Residues: CASSDPVQETQYF.

This clonotype was detected ten times or more. The rearrangement links TRBV4-1 to TRBJ2-2; 7 bases align to TRBD1. The CDR3 totals 15 residues. The germline gives CDR1 MGHRA, CDR2 YSYEKL. Losses at the gene ends were 3 bases for V and 7 bases for J; bases not matched to a gene: 8. CDR3 in amino acids: CASSHEHQGVGELFF. CDR3 bases: TGCGCCAGCAGCCACGAACACCAGGGGGTCGGGGAGCTGTTTTTT.